Listed below are T cell receptor beta chains from one sample, sequenced in a study of blood T cell repertoires in COVID-19. TCRdb's copy holds only in-frame clones and misses some; the assay was immunoSEQ multiplex PCR. The sample lists about 120,000 clones, more than 60% occurring once. The source material was peripheral blood. The receptor set was obtained from a man in his fifties or sixties with acute or convalescent COVID-19. CDR3s include the opening cysteine and the closing phenylalanine or tryptophan. A D gene is named only where the DNA matches it firmly. Clone size is stated in some rows and not others, as once, few, many or a class when expanded.

D,size,V,J,DNA,CDR3
-,-,TRBV4-1,TRBJ2-1,TGCGCCGCGGGGAGAATTGAAGACAATGAGCAGTTCTTC,CAAGRIEDNEQFF
TRBD2,-,TRBV28,TRBJ2-1,TGTGCCAGCAGTTCCCCGGGACTAAGCCTTCTTGATGAGCAGTTCTTC,CASSSPGLSLLDEQFF
-,once,TRBV19,TRBJ2-7,TGTGCCAGTAGACAGGGTTACGAGCAGTACTTC,CASRQGYEQYF
TRBD1,-,TRBV6-5,TRBJ1-5,TGTGCCAGCAGCGAGTACAGGGGTGACAATCAGCCCCAGCATTTT,CASSEYRGDNQPQHF
-,-,TRBV19,TRBJ2-2,TGTGCCACCTATATTACCGGGGAGCTGTTTTTT,CATYITGELFF
-,once,TRBV7-6,TRBJ1-1,TGTGCCAGCAGCTTAAACGGGGAGAACACTGAAGCTTTCTTT,CASSLNGENTEAFF
TRBD1,-,TRBV20-1,TRBJ2-7,TGCAGTGCTGGGGGGACAGGGGGGAACTTC,CSAGGTGGNF
-,-,TRBV4-1,TRBJ1-2,TGCGCCAGCAGCCAAGTCGGACAATTCTATGGCTACACCTTC,CASSQVGQFYGYTF
TRBD1,few,TRBV5-1,TRBJ1-2,TGCGCCAGCAGCGTCGACCGGGACAGCAACTATGGCTACACCTTC,CASSVDRDSNYGYTF
-,-,TRBV6-5,TRBJ1-2,TGTGCCAGCAGTAGGAGGGCGGGGTATGGCTACACCTTC,CASSRRAGYGYTF
-,-,TRBV28,TRBJ2-2,TGTGCCAGCAGGCCGGCGGGAACTATCGGGGAGCTGTTTTTT,CASRPAGTIGELFF
TRBD2,-,TRBV19,TRBJ2-7,TGTGCCAGTAGTATCGGACTAGCGGGGGCCCTGGTTTACTTC,CASSIGLAGALVYF
TRBD2,-,TRBV4-2,TRBJ2-3,TGTGCCAGCAGCCCCCGGGCGGGGGGGAATACGCAGTATTTT,CASSPRAGGNTQYF
TRBD2,-,TRBV9,TRBJ2-3,TGTGCCAGCAGCGCCGGGACTAGGACAGATACGCAGTATTTT,CASSAGTRTDTQYF
TRBD1,few,TRBV7-7,TRBJ1-5,TGTGCTAGCAGCAAGTACCGGGACAGGGTCCATAGCAATCAGCCCCAGCATTTT,CASSKYRDRVHSNQPQHF
-,once,TRBV11-3,TRBJ2-5,TGTGCCAGCAGCTCCCCGGGACAAGAGACCCAGTACTTC,CASSSPGQETQYF
-,-,TRBV14,TRBJ2-1,TGTGCCAGCAGCCCCCTCCCTGGCGGACTCTACAATGAGCAGTTCTTC,CASSPLPGGLYNEQFF